The rows below give T cell receptor beta chains drawn from one sample of a study of blood T cell repertoires in COVID-19. Assay: immunoSEQ multiplex PCR; the TCRdb copy retains only in-frame clones and omits some. The sample holds 110,000 or so clones, 75% to 90% seen once. Sequencing input: peripheral blood. These TCRs come from a woman aged 45 to 65 with acute or convalescent COVID-19. The CDR3 runs from the conserved cysteine through the conserved F or W. A D gene is named only where the DNA matches it firmly. Expanded clones get a size class; other rows say once, few or many, or leave the size out.

V: TRBV20-1
D: TRBD1
size: .
J: TRBJ2-1
CDR3: CSASKGQGAYNEQFF
DNA: TGCAGTGCTAGTAAAGGCCAGGGGGCGTACAATGAGCAGTTCTTC

V: TRBV6-5
D: TRBD1
size: .
J: TRBJ1-4
CDR3: CASSRTDRDEKLFF
DNA: TGTGCCAGCAGTAGAACGGACAGGGATGAAAAACTGTTTTTT

V: TRBV9
D: .
size: .
J: TRBJ2-6
CDR3: CASSTRTDSSGANVLTF
DNA: TGTGCCAGCAGCACCCGGACAGATAGCTCTGGGGCCAACGTCCTGACTTTC

V: TRBV2
D: TRBD1
size: .
J: TRBJ1-4
CDR3: CASTDRGRFREKLFF
DNA: TGTGCCAGCACTGACAGGGGGCGCTTTCGAGAAAAACTGTTTTTT

V: TRBV4-3
D: .
size: .
J: TRBJ1-5
CDR3: CASSQDAGNQPQHF
DNA: TGCGCCAGCAGCCAAGATGCGGGGAATCAGCCCCAGCATTTT

V: TRBV19
D: .
size: .
J: TRBJ1-3
CDR3: CASRENGFSGNTIYF
DNA: TGTGCCAGTAGAGAGAACGGGTTCTCTGGAAACACCATATATTTT

V: TRBV19
D: TRBD1
size: .
J: TRBJ2-2
CDR3: CASSARQGSGELFF
DNA: TGTGCCAGTAGTGCCCGACAGGGCTCCGGGGAGCTGTTTTTT

V: TRBV6-4
D: TRBD1
size: .
J: TRBJ1-2
CDR3: CASSETGTGHYGYTF
DNA: TGTGCCAGCAGTGAAACCGGGACAGGGCACTATGGCTACACCTTC

V: TRBV9
D: TRBD1
size: .
J: TRBJ1-5
CDR3: CASSVGTDNQPQHF
DNA: TGTGCCAGCAGCGTCGGGACAGATAATCAGCCCCAGCATTTT

V: TRBV11-2
D: .
size: .
J: TRBJ2-1
CDR3: CASSVGIRGQFF
DNA: TGTGCCAGCAGCGTAGGGATACGGGGGCAGTTCTTC

V: TRBV4-1
D: TRBD1
size: .
J: TRBJ2-3
CDR3: CASSQGPGQGTQYF
DNA: TGCGCCAGCAGCCAGGGGCCGGGACAGGGTACGCAGTATTTT

V: TRBV10-3
D: TRBD2
size: once
J: TRBJ2-3
CDR3: CATTIAGATDTQYF
DNA: TGTGCCACCACTATAGCGGGAGCCACAGATACGCAGTATTTT

V: TRBV19
D: .
size: .
J: TRBJ1-5
CDR3: CASSGFRDSTSYGNQPQHF
DNA: TGTGCCAGTAGTGGTTTTCGGGATTCCACTTCATATGGCAATCAGCCCCAGCATTTT

V: TRBV12-3/TRBV12-4
D: .
size: .
J: TRBJ2-7
CDR3: CASSPDTYEQYF
DNA: TGTGCCAGCAGTCCGGACACCTACGAGCAGTACTTC

V: TRBV11-2
D: TRBD1
size: .
J: TRBJ2-7
CDR3: CASSSDRGKDEQYF
DNA: TGTGCCAGCAGCTCGGACAGGGGGAAGGACGAGCAGTACTTC

V: TRBV9
D: TRBD1
size: .
J: TRBJ1-6
CDR3: CASSPGQAVNSPLHF
DNA: TGTGCCAGCAGCCCCGGACAGGCAGTAAATTCACCCCTCCACTTT

V: TRBV6-1
D: .
size: .
J: TRBJ2-3
CDR3: CASSEVYSSTDTQYF
DNA: TGTGCCAGCAGTGAAGTTTACAGTTCGACAGATACGCAGTATTTT

V: TRBV28
D: .
size: .
J: TRBJ1-1
CDR3: CASTNFGQEAFF
DNA: TGTGCCAGCACTAATTTCGGACAGGAAGCTTTCTTT

V: TRBV15
D: .
size: .
J: TRBJ2-7
CDR3: CATSRGSAASYEQYF
DNA: TGTGCCACCAGCAGAGGGTCCGCGGCCTCCTACGAGCAGTACTTC

V: TRBV11-3
D: .
size: .
J: TRBJ2-3
CDR3: CASSFYATDTQYF
DNA: TGTGCCAGCAGCTTCTACGCTACAGATACGCAGTATTTT

V: TRBV6-2/TRBV6-3
D: .
size: .
J: TRBJ1-1
CDR3: CASSEGVYTEAFF
DNA: TGTGCCAGCAGCGAGGGGGTATACACTGAAGCTTTCTTT

V: TRBV29-1
D: TRBD1
size: .
J: TRBJ2-3
CDR3: CSVGQGTDTQYF
DNA: TGCAGCGTTGGACAGGGAACAGATACGCAGTATTTT

V: TRBV7-9
D: .
size: .
J: TRBJ2-7
CDR3: CASSSRDTHYEQYF
DNA: TGTGCCAGCAGCTCCCGGGACACACACTACGAGCAGTACTTC